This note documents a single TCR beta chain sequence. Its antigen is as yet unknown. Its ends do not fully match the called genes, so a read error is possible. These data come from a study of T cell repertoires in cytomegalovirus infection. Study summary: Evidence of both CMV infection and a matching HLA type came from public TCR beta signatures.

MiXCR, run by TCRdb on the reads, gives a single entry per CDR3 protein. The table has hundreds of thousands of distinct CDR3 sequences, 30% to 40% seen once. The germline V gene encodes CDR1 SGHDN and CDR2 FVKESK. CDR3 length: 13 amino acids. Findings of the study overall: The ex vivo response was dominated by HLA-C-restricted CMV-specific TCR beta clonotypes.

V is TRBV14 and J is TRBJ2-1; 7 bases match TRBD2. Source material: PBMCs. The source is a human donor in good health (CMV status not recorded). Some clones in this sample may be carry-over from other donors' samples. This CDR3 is CARSQALADDKFF. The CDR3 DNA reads TGTGCCAGAAGCCAAGCCCTAGCGGATGATAAGTTCTTC.